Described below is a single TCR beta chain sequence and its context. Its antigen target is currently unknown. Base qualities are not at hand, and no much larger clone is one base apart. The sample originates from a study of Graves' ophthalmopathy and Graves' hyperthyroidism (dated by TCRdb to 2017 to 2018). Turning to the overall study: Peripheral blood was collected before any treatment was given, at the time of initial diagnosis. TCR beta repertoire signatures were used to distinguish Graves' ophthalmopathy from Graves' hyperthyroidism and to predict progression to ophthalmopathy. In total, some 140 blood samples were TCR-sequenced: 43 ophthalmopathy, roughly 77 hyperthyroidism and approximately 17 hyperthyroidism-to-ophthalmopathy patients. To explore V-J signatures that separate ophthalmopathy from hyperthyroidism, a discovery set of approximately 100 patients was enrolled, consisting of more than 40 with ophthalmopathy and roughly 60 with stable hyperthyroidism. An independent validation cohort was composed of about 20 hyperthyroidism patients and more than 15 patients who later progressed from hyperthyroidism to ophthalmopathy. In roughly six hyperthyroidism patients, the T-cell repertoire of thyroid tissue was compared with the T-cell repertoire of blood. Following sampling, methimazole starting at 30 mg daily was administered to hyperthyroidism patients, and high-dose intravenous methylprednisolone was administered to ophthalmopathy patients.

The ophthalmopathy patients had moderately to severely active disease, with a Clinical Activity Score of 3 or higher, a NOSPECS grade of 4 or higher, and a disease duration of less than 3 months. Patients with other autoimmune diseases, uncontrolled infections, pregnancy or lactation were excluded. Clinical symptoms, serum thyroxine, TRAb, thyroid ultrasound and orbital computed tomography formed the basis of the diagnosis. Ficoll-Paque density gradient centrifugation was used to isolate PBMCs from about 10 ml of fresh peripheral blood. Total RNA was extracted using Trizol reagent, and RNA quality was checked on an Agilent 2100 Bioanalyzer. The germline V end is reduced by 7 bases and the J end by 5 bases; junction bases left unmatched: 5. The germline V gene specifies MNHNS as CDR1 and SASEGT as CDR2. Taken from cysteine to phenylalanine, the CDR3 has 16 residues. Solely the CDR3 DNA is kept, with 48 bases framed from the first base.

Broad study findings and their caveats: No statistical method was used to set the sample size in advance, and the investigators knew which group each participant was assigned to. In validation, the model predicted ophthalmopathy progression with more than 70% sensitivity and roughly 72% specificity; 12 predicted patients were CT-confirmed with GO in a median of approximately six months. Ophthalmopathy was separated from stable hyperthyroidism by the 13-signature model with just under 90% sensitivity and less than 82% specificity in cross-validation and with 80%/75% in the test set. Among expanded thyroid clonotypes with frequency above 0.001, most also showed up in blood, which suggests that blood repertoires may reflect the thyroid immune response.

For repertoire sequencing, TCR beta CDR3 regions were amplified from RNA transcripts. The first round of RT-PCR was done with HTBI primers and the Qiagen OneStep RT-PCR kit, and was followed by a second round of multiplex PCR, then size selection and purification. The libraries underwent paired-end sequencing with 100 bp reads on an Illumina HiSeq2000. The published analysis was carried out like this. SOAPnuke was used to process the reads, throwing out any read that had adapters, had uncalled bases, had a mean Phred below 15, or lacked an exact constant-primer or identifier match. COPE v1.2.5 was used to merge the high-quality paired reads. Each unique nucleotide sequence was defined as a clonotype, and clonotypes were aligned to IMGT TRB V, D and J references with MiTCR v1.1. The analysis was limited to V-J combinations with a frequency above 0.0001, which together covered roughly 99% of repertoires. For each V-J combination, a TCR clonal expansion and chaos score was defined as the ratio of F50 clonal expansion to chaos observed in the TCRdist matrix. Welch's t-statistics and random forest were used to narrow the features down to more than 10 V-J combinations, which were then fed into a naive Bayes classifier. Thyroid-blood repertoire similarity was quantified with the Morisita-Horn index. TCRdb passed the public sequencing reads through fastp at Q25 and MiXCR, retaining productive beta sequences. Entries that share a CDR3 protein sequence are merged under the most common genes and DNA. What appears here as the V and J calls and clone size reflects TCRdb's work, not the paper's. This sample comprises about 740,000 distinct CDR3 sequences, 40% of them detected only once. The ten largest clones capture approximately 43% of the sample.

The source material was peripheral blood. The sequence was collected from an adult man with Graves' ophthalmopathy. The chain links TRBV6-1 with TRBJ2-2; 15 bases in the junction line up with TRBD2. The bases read TGTGCCAGCATTGGACTAGCGGGAGGGAGGACCGGGGAGCTGTTTTTT. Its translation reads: CASIGLAGGRTGELFF.